This passage covers 15 T cell receptor beta chains from one sample sequenced in a study of control samples from healthy donors and cancer patients. The data were produced by immunoSEQ multiplex PCR, yet TCRdb's version contains in-frame clones alone and is incomplete. The sample includes under 450,000 clones, about nine tenths of them seen just once. The sequenced sample consisted of PBMCs. These receptors came from a man in his forties or fifties with head and neck cancer.

The V call is TRBV30, the J call TRBJ2-7, with TRBD1 matching over 7 bases. The CDR3 is 14 residues long. Germline V gene data show CDR1 as GTSNPN and CDR2 as SVGIG (reference sequence). V lost 5 bases to trimming and J lost 0 bases; unmatched junction nucleotides: 7. In DNA form, the CDR3 reads TGTGCCTGGCGTCACAGGGGTAGCTCCTACGAGCAGTACTTC. It yields the protein CAWRHRGSSYEQYF.

This sequence joins TRBV9 and TRBJ2-7; 8 bases line up with TRBD1. Unmatched junction bases numbered 11, after V lost 4 bases and J lost 5 bases. Looked up from germline, CDR1 is SGDLS and CDR2 is YYNGEE. This CDR3 contains 15 residues. CDR3 residues: CASSISGTGVHEQYF. The CDR3 DNA follows: TGTGCCAGCAGCATATCCGGGACAGGCGTTCACGAGCAGTACTTC.

A few counts support this clone. The chain joins TRBV7-2 to TRBJ2-2; the D is unclear. V was clipped by 1 base and J by 3 bases, with 9 bases between them. The CDR3 spans 15 residues. From germline, CDR1 is SGHTA and CDR2 FQGNSA. The CDR3 nucleotides read TGTGCCAGCAGCTTAGAGGCTGGATACACCGGGGAGCTGTTTTTT. This encodes CASSLEAGYTGELFF.

V usage is TRBV9 and J usage is TRBJ2-5; tentatively, D is TRBD1 (6 bases). CDR3 length: 15 amino acids. Looked up from germline, CDR1 is SGDLS and CDR2 is YYNGEE. Trimming removed 3 bases from V and 5 bases from J, with 17 bases in between. This CDR3 reads CASSALAGQGETQYF. The CDR3 DNA sequence: TGTGCCAGCAGCGCCCTGGCCGGGCAGGGGGAGACCCAGTACTTC.

The rearrangement uses TRBV11-2 and TRBJ2-7; 8 positions agree with TRBD2. This CDR3 is 16 amino acids long. The V and J ends lost 3 bases and 0 bases, in that order; junction bases with no gene match: 7. The V gene's germline CDR1 is SGHAT and CDR2 FQNNGV. The CDR3 DNA sequence: TGTGCCAGCAGCTTTAGCGGGGCGCTCTTCTCCTACGAGCAGTACTTC. As protein: CASSFSGALFSYEQYF.

The CDR3 loop reads CASSVDEGDGYTF. In DNA form, the CDR3 reads TGTGCCAGCAGCGTAGATGAAGGCGATGGCTACACCTTC. This chain connects TRBV9 to TRBJ1-2; no definite D call. V was shortened by 0 bases and J by 6 bases, with 9 bases between the two germline ends. CDR1 is SGDLS, CDR2 YYNGEE, per germline. The CDR3 consists of 13 residues.

V usage is TRBV14 and J usage is TRBJ1-4, with unresolved D. V was pared by 4 bases and J by 6 bases, with 3 bases between. This CDR3 has 11 amino acids. Looked up from germline, CDR1 is SGHDN and CDR2 is FVKESK. The CDR3 is CASSRYEKLFF. The CDR3 DNA reads TGTGCCAGCAGCCGGTATGAAAAACTGTTTTTT. Based on the CDR3 plus reference TRBV14 and TRBJ1-4, the full variable domain is EAGVTQFPSHSVIEKGQTVTLRCDPISGHDNLYWYRRVMGKEIKFLLHFVKESKQDESGMPNNRFLAERTGGTYSTLKVQPAELEDSGVYFCASSRYEKLFFGSGTQLSVL.

The V and J genes are TRBV10-3 and TRBJ2-7, with 7 bases identical to TRBD1. The CDR3 consists of 13 residues. With 10 bases clipped from V and 1 base from J, the junction kept 7 bases outside the gene matches. The germline V gene has CDR1 ENHRY and CDR2 SYGVKD. CDR3 DNA: TGTGCCACCCACGACAGGGTGTCCTACGAGCAGTACTTC. As protein: CATHDRVSYEQYF.

The rearrangement links TRBV5-4 to TRBJ2-3; TRBD1 aligns across 8 bases. Germline V gives CDR1 SGHNT, CDR2 YYREEE (reference sequence). Trimming cost V 3 bases and J 4 bases; bases outside gene matches: 4. This CDR3 is built from 14 residues. The CDR3 is CASSSGGGADTQYF. For the CDR3, the DNA is TGTGCCAGCAGCTCAGGGGGCGGGGCAGATACGCAGTATTTT.

V gene TRBV7-9 combines with J gene TRBJ2-4; D assignment may be TRBD1 or TRBD2 (6 bases each). V lost 4 bases to trimming and J lost 1 base, with 23 bases between them. The CDR3 loop spans 19 amino acids. Germline V gene sequence: CDR1 SEHNR, CDR2 FQNEAQ (reference sequence). The CDR3 sequence is CASSSKGGERNGAKNIQYF. DNA of the CDR3: TGTGCCAGCAGCTCCAAGGGGGGCGAACGTAACGGGGCCAAAAACATTCAGTACTTC.

This chain links TRBV27 with TRBJ1-5, with D possibly being TRBD1 (6 bases). Germline V gene sequence: CDR1 MNHEY, CDR2 SMNVEV (reference sequence). The CDR3 covers 17 residues. Trimming pared 5 bases from V and 6 bases from J, leaving 23 bases between. The CDR3 DNA follows: TGTGCCAGCAGTCCCAGAGGGGGGGGAGGGGACCGTCAGCCCCAGCATTTT. It is translated as CASSPRGGGGDRQPQHF.

This clone has only one observation. At one of its ends the junction is not consistent with the germline gene, which may arise from a read error. J is TRBJ2-1 and V is TRBV7-7; D is possibly TRBD1 or TRBD2 (5 bases each). Germline CDR1 reads SSHAT; CDR2 reads FNYEAQ (reference sequence). The CDR3 contains 15 residues. Here the CDR3 reads CASSPSLYDSNEQFF. CDR3 sequence (DNA): TGTGCTAGCAGCCCTAGCTTATATGACAGCAATGAGCAGTTCTTC.

This clone was seen only once. The rearrangement joins TRBV11-2 to TRBJ2-7; D unresolved. Germline lookup yields CDR1 SGHAT and CDR2 FQNNGV. V lost 7 bases and J lost 6, with 13 bases in between. The CDR3 spans 12 residues. CDR3: CASNTQSGEQYF. The CDR3, as DNA: TGTGCCAGCAACACTCAATCGGGCGAGCAGTACTTC.

The V and J genes are TRBV11-2 and TRBJ2-5; D is ambiguous. V shed 6 bases and J shed 2 bases, with 7 bases lying between them. Germline loops: CDR1 SGHAT, CDR2 FQNNGV. The CDR3 loop spans 12 amino acids. The CDR3 here is CASRGPQETQYF. In DNA form, the CDR3 reads TGTGCCAGCAGAGGACCTCAAGAGACCCAGTACTTC.

V and J are TRBV2 and TRBJ2-1, with D maybe TRBD2 (5 bases). The CDR3 is 14 amino acids. The germline V gene has CDR1 SNHLY and CDR2 FYNNEI. V was shortened by 2 bases and J by 8 bases, with 13 bases between the two germline ends. CDR3 in DNA: TGTGCCAGCAGTGAATATAGTCCCGGGGATGAGCAGTTCTTC. Encoded protein: CASSEYSPGDEQFF.